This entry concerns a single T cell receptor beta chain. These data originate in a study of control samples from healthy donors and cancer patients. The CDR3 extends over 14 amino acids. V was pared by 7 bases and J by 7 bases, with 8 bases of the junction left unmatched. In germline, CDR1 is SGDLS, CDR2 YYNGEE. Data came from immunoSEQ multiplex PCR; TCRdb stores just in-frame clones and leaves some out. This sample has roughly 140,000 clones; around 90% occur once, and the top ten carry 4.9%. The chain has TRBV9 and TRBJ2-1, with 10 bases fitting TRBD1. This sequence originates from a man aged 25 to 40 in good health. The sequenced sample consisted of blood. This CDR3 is CASGSTGGRNEQFF. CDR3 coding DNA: TGTGCCAGCGGCTCGACAGGGGGCCGGAATGAGCAGTTCTTC.